The 15 T cell receptor beta chains presented below share a single source sample, sequenced in a study of cytomegalovirus exposure and HLA in healthy donors. With 60 Vbeta and 13 Jbeta primers, the PCR was carried out. Libraries were prepared by immunoSEQ multiplex PCR; TCRdb keeps only in-frame clonotypes and omits some of them. In the table there are around 210,000 clones, roughly 81% of which are singletons. Sequencing used PBMCs. Source of these receptors: a girl aged 2-10 years in good health and CMV-seronegative.

V usage is TRBV28 and J usage is TRBJ1-3; D perhaps matches TRBD1 (5 bases). The CDR3 consists of 15 residues. Germline V gene data show CDR1 as MDHEN and CDR2 as SYDVKM. V lost 4 bases and J 0 bases, leaving 10 bases between the germline ends. The CDR3 DNA is TGTGCCAGCAGTTCTGACAGCAGCTCTGGAAACACCATATATTTT. Its protein product is CASSSDSSSGNTIYF.

This sequence joins TRBV14 and TRBJ2-3, with 12 bases matching TRBD1. This CDR3 has 17 residues. Looked up from germline, CDR1 is SGHDN and CDR2 is FVKESK. The V gene end was trimmed by 4 bases and the J gene end by 6 bases; junction bases not matched to a gene: 11. In DNA form, the CDR3 reads TGTGCCAGCAGCCCGTTTTTAGGGACAGGGGGCTCGGATACGCAGTATTTT. Translating it yields CASSPFLGTGGSDTQYF. The entire variable domain, with the rest obtained from reference TRBV14 and TRBJ2-3, is as follows: EAGVTQFPSHSVIEKGQTVTLRCDPISGHDNLYWYRRVMGKEIKFLLHFVKESKQDESGMPNNRFLAERTGGTYSTLKVQPAELEDSGVYFCASSPFLGTGGSDTQYFGPGTRLTVL.

This clone came up once. The gene calls are TRBV6-1 and TRBJ1-6; D ambiguous. V was pared by 4 bases and J by 7 bases, with 8 bases between. The CDR3 loop spans 13 amino acids. Germline lookup yields CDR1 MNHNS and CDR2 SASEGT. This CDR3 is CASSATANSPLHF. The CDR3 bases are TGTGCCAGCAGTGCCACAGCAAATTCACCCCTCCACTTT.

CDR3 coding DNA: TGTGCCAGCAGCTTTACAGGGAACACTGAAGCTTTCTTT. This translates into CASSFTGNTEAFF. The chain couples TRBV11-2 to TRBJ1-1; D perhaps matches TRBD1 (5 bases). Trimming left V 3 bases short and J 1 base short, with 6 bases between. In germline, CDR1 is SGHAT, CDR2 FQNNGV. The CDR3 runs to 13 residues.

A note on this clone: At one of its ends the junction is not consistent with the germline gene, which may arise from a read error. The chain is built from TRBV14 and TRBJ1-5, with D hard to call. This CDR3 comprises 13 residues. The germline V gene encodes CDR1 SGHDN and CDR2 FVKESK. CDR3 amino acids: CASSKDRYQPQHF. Here the CDR3 DNA reads TGTGCCAGCAGCAAAGACCGTTATCAGCCCCAGCATTTT.

J is TRBJ1-6 and V is TRBV15, with 8 bases aligning to TRBD1. The length of the CDR3 is 17 residues. V shed 1 base and J 3 bases; nucleotides not matched to a gene: 5. Germline V gene lookup returns CDR1 LNHNV and CDR2 YYDKDF (reference sequence). The CDR3, as DNA: TGTGCCACCAGCAGAGGACAGGGGAGCAACTATAATTCACCCCTCCACTTT. Amino acids: CATSRGQGSNYNSPLHF.

V and J are TRBV11-3 and TRBJ2-2; 8 nucleotides line up with TRBD2. The ends lost 7 bases at V and 4 bases at J; junction bases unmatched: 5. The germline V gene has CDR1 SGHNT and CDR2 YENEEA. The CDR3 is made up of 14 amino acids. The CDR3 loop reads CASKAGVVTGELFF. In DNA form, the CDR3 reads TGTGCCAGCAAAGCGGGGGTTGTCACCGGGGAGCTGTTTTTT. The full variable domain, in which reference TRBV11-3 and TRBJ2-2 provide the parts outside the CDR3, is EAGVVQSPRYKIIEKKQPVAFWCNPISGHNTLYWYLQNLGQGPELLIRYENEEAVDDSQLPKDRFSAERLKGVDSTLKIQPAELGDSAVYLCASKAGVVTGELFFGEGSRLTVL.

The chain uses TRBV2 and TRBJ2-7, with 12 bases lining up with TRBD2. With V trimmed by 8 bases and J by 7 bases, 6 bases remained unmatched. Germline assignment: CDR1 SNHLY and CDR2 FYNNEI. The CDR3 sequence is 13 residues long. This chain's CDR3 is CASCGLAGREQYF. In nucleotides, the CDR3 is TGTGCCAGCTGCGGACTAGCGGGAAGGGAGCAGTACTTC.

With respect to this clone: The sample contains more than one DNA sequence encoding this CDR3. The rearrangement uses TRBV9 and TRBJ1-1; tentatively, D is TRBD1 (6 bases). Germline V CDR1 and CDR2: SGDLS, YYNGEE. V was trimmed by 0 bases and J by 7 bases, leaving 16 bases between them. The CDR3 sequence is 15 residues long. The CDR3 nucleotides read TGTGCCAGCAGCGTAGAACAGGGACGGAAGGATGAAGCTTTCTTT. It codes for CASSVEQGRKDEAFF.

The J gene is TRBJ2-7, the V gene TRBV7-2; D call uncertain. Germline CDR1 reads SGHTA; CDR2 reads FQGNSA. Trimming shortened V by 0 bases and J by 2 bases, and 14 bases separated the two germline ends. This CDR3 comprises 16 residues. CDR3: CASSLAPWRGAYEQYF. CDR3 nucleotide sequence: TGTGCCAGCAGCTTAGCGCCTTGGCGCGGAGCCTACGAGCAGTACTTC.

The chain joins TRBV19 to TRBJ2-7, with 7 bases fitting TRBD1. J was trimmed by 3 bases and V by 5 bases; bases with no gene match: 10. The CDR3 spans 15 residues. Germline V gene data show CDR1 as LNHDA and CDR2 as SQIVND (reference sequence). The CDR3 nucleotides are TGTGCCAGTAGTCCCGTTCCCGGGACAGTCTACGAGCAGTACTTC. This gives the protein CASSPVPGTVYEQYF.

The chain joins TRBV6-1 to TRBJ1-4, with 7 positions matching TRBD1. The CDR3 consists of 15 residues. Germline values: CDR1 MNHNS, CDR2 SASEGT. J was trimmed by 5 bases and V by 6 bases; bases with no gene match: 9. The CDR3 DNA reads as TGTGCCAGCAGACCTCAGGGGGTCCTAAATGAAAAACTGTTTTTT. It codes for CASRPQGVLNEKLFF.

The chain carries TRBV9 and TRBJ2-1; TRBD2 matches 10 bases. The CDR3 length is 16 residues. Trimming cost V 3 bases and J 3 bases; bases outside gene matches: 6. The germline gives CDR1 SGDLS, CDR2 YYNGEE. In DNA form, the CDR3 reads TGTGCCAGCAGCGCAAGCGGGAGGGCGGACTACAATGAGCAGTTCTTC. As protein: CASSASGRADYNEQFF.

The chain uses TRBV7-9 and TRBJ1-2; weak D call: TRBD1 (5 bases). There are 14 residues in the CDR3. Trimming cost V 5 bases and J 8 bases, with 18 bases left between them. CDR1 and CDR2 (germline): SEHNR, FQNEAQ (reference sequence). The CDR3 region is CASSVGKGLGGYTF. CDR3 DNA sequence: TGTGCCAGCAGCGTCGGTAAGGGGCTAGGAGGCTACACCTTC.

This clone has only one observation. The chain is built from TRBV5-1 and TRBJ1-1; D not certain. From germline, CDR1 is SGHRS and CDR2 YFSETQ. Trimming removed 4 bases at V and 4 bases at J, with 17 bases between. The CDR3 runs 15 residues. CDR3 loop: CASSLAPESGTEAFF. CDR3 DNA: TGCGCCAGCAGCCTCGCCCCCGAATCGGGCACTGAAGCTTTCTTT.